This record covers a single TCR beta chain. The data derive from a study of blood T cells in healthy people across ages. A J-beta primer mix and a sample-barcoded 5' primer were used in a second PCR of roughly 7 to 12 cycles. The template-switch adaptor, which had 12 random nucleotides, put a tag on each cDNA molecule. From the 5' RACE reads, TCRdb called clonotypes with MiXCR, one entry per CDR3 protein. The table includes around 1,600,000 distinct CDR3 sequences, 35% to 45% detected once. Deletions cut 4 bases from V and 0 bases from J, with 13 bases between. The germline CDR1 and CDR2 sequences are SGHTA and FQGTGA. The CDR3 length is 16 residues.

This receptor was obtained from a woman between 18 and 29 years old in good health. The rearrangement joins TRBV7-3 to TRBJ2-1; the D gene is possibly TRBD2 (6 bases). The material sequenced was blood. Here the CDR3 DNA reads TGTGCCAGCAGCTCCCTAGCGTCAAGCTCCTACAATGAGCAGTTCTTC. Its translation: CASSSLASSSYNEQFF.